This TCR beta chain was documented in a study of CD8+CD57+ T cells in acquired aplastic anemia. The use of genomic DNA as template underpinned the TCR beta VDJ and CDR3 profiling. In TCRdb, the reads were re-called with MiXCR into one record per CDR3 protein. The table has 35,000 to 45,000 distinct CDR3 sequences, approximately 67% seen once; the top ten hold 23%. The CDR3 sequence is 15 residues long. V shed 0 bases and J 4 bases; nucleotides not matched to a gene: 3. Germline V gives CDR1 SNHLY, CDR2 FYNNEI. The receptor was isolated from a human donor in good health, serving as a control. The V call is TRBV2, the J call TRBJ1-2; 9 bases line up with TRBD1. The material sequenced was sorted CD4+, CD8+, or CD8+CD57+ T cells (not recorded which) from PBMCs. DNA of the CDR3: TGTGCCAGCAGTGAAGCCGGGACAGGGATCTATGGCTACACCTTC. Translated, it gives CASSEAGTGIYGYTF.